This T cell receptor beta chain was retrieved from a study of T cell responses to AZD1222 COVID-19 vaccine. Findings and limits, study-wide: Of the AZD1222 recipients, only five to seven were seropositive at baseline. Among the donors, most were white British and more were female, and clonal diversity was possibly underestimated.

Data came from immunoSEQ multiplex PCR; TCRdb stores just in-frame clones and leaves some out. Among about 180,000 clones listed, 85% to 95% were seen once. To note about this clone: No antigen is known for it.

This CDR3 spans 16 amino acids. Germline loops: CDR1 MNHEY, CDR2 SVGEGT. Trimming left V 2 bases short and J 1 base short, with 14 bases between. This TCR was recovered from an adult who received the MenACWY meningococcal vaccine as a control. The chain joins TRBV6-2 or TRBV6-3 to TRBJ2-5; D is undetermined. The sequencing used peripheral blood, collected 28 days after the second dose of the MenACWY control vaccine. The CDR3 DNA reads as TGTGCCAGCAGTTACCTCTTAAAGGAGATCCAAGAGACCCAGTACTTC. It is translated as CASSYLLKEIQETQYF.